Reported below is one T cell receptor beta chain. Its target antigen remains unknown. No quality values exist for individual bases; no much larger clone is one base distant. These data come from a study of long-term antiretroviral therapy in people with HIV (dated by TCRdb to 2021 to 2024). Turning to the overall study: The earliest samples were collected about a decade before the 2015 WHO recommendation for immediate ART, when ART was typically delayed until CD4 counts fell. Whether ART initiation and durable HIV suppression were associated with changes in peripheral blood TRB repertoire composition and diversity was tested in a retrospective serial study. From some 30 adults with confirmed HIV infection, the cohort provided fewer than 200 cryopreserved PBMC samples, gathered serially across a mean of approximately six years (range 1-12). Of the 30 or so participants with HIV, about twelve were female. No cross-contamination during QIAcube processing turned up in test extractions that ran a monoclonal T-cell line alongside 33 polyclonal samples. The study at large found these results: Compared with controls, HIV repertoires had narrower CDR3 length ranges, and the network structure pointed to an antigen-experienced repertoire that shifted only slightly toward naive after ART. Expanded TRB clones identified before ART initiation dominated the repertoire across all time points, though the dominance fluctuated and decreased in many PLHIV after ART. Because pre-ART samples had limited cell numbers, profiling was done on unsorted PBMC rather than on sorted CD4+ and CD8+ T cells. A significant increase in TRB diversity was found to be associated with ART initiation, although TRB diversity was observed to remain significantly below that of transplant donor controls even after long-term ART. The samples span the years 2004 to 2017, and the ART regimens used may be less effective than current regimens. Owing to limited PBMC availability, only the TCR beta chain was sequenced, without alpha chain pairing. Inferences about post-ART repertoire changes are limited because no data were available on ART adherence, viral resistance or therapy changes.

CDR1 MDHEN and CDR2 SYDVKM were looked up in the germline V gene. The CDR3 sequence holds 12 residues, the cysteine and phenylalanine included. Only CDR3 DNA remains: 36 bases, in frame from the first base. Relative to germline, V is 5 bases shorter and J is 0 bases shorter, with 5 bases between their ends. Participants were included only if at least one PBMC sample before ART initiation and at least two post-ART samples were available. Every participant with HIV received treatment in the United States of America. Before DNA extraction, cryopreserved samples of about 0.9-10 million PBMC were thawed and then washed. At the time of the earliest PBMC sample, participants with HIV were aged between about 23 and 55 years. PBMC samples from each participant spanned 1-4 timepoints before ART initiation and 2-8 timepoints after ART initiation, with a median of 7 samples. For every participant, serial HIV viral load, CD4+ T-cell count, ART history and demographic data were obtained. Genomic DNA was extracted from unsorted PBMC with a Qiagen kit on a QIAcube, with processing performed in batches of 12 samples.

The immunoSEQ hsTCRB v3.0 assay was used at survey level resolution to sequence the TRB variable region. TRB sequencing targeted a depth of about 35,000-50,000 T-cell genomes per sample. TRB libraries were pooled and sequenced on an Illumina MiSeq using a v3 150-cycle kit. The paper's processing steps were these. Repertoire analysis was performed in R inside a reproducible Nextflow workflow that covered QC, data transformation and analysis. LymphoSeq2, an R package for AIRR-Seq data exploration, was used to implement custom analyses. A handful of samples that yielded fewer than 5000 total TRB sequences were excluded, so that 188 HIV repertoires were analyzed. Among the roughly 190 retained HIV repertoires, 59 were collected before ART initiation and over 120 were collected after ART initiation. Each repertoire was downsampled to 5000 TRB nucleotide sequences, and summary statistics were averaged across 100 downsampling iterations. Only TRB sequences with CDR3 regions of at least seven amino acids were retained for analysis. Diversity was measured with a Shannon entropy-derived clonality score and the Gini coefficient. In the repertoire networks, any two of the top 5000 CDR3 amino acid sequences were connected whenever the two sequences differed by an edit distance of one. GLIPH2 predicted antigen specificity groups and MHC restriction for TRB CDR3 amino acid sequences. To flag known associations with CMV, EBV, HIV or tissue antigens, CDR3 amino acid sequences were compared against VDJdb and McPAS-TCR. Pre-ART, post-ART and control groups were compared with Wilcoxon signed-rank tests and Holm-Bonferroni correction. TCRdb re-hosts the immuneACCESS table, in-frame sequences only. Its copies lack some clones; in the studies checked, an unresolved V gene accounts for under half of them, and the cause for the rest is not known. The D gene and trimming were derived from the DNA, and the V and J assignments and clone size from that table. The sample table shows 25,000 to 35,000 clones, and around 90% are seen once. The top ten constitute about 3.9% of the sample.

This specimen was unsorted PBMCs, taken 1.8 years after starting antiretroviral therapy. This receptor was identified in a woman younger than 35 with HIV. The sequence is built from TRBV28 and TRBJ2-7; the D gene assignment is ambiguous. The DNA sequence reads TGTGCCAGCAGTCGCCTCTCCTACGAGCAGTACTTC. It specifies CASSRLSYEQYF. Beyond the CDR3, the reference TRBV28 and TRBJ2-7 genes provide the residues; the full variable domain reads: DVKVTQSSRYLVKRTGEKVFLECVQDMDHENMFWYRQDPGLGLRLIYFSYDVKMKEKGDIPEGYSVSREKKERFSLILESASTNQTSMYLCASSRLSYEQYFGPGTRLTVT.